These T cell receptor beta chains were read from a single sample in a study of blood T cell repertoires in COVID-19. The repertoire was sequenced with immunoSEQ multiplex PCR; TCRdb's copy has only in-frame clones and lacks some. The table records under 150,000 clones, approximately 79% of them present only once. Material: peripheral blood. These receptors came from a man in his fifties or sixties with active or convalescent COVID-19. CDR3s include the opening cysteine and the closing phenylalanine or tryptophan. The order of the fields is D gene, J gene, clone size, V gene, CDR3 DNA, CDR3 protein. The D gene is left open where the match is weak. Clone size is stated in some rows and not others, as once, few, many or a class when expanded.

TRBD1 TRBJ1-5 once TRBV30 TGTGCCTTCCGGAGAGGGACAGGGGGCAATCAGCCCCAGCATTTT CAFRRGTGGNQPQHF
TRBD2 TRBJ2-1 . TRBV6-5 TGTGCCAGCAGGTCGCGACTAGCGGGCTACAATGAGCAGTTCTTC CASRSRLAGYNEQFF
. TRBJ1-1 once TRBV5-1 TGCGCCAGCAGCTTAACAGGGCCTCAGAACACTGAAGCTTTCTTT CASSLTGPQNTEAFF
. TRBJ1-1 . TRBV9 TGTGCCAGCAGCGTAGGTACGGGGCCCGGAGGGACTGAAGCTTTCTTT CASSVGTGPGGTEAFF
. TRBJ1-2 few TRBV28 TGTGCCAGCAGTTCCCCGGCTCCGGGGAGGGGCTACACCTTC CASSSPAPGRGYTF
TRBD1 TRBJ2-3 . TRBV6-5 TGTGCCAGCAGTACGGGGGGACAGGGCTTTAATACGCAGTATTTT CASSTGGQGFNTQYF
TRBD1 TRBJ2-7 . TRBV27 TGTGCCAGCAGTTTGAGACAGGGCAGGAACGAGCAGTACTTC CASSLRQGRNEQYF
. TRBJ1-2 . TRBV10-3 TGTGCCATCAGTGAACAGGGTGTTGACTATGGCTACACCTTC CAISEQGVDYGYTF
. TRBJ1-1 . TRBV5-4 TGTGCCAGCAGCGTTGGGGACTACACTGAAGCTTTCTTT CASSVGDYTEAFF
. TRBJ1-2 . TRBV11-2 TGTGCCAGCAGCTTACAGGGGCCCGCTAACTATGGCTACACCTTC CASSLQGPANYGYTF
TRBD2 TRBJ2-3 once TRBV27 TGTGCCAGCAGTCCACGGGAGGCAGGCCTCGGCACAGATACGCAGTATTTT CASSPREAGLGTDTQYF
. TRBJ1-3 . TRBV2 TGTGCCAGCAGCCCTACGGCGGGCAGTGGAAACACCATATATTTT CASSPTAGSGNTIYF
. TRBJ1-1 . TRBV10-3 TGTGCCATCAGTGCCCAGGGCGGGGAATCGAACACTGAAGCTTTCTTT CAISAQGGESNTEAFF
TRBD1 TRBJ1-2 . TRBV5-1 TGCGCCAGCAGCCAGGGGACAGGGAAGACCTTC CASSQGTGKTF
. TRBJ1-1 . TRBV7-2 TGTGCCAGCAGCTTTGGGGCGTACACTGAAGCTTTCTTT CASSFGAYTEAFF
TRBD1 TRBJ2-7 . TRBV7-9 TGTGCCAGCAACCCGGACAGGGTTCCCTACGAGCAGTACTTC CASNPDRVPYEQYF
. TRBJ2-1 . TRBV7-6 TGTGCCAGCAGCCGGGGATACAATGAGCAGTTCTTC CASSRGYNEQFF
TRBD1 TRBJ2-7 . TRBV4-1 TGCGCCAGCAGCCAAGTATGGGGACAGGGGGGCTACGAGCAGTACTTC CASSQVWGQGGYEQYF
TRBD2 TRBJ2-5 once TRBV5-1 TGCGCCAGCAGCTTGGGGCGACTAGCGGGAGCCGCCCCGGTGACGGAGACCCAGTACTTC CASSLGRLAGAAPVTETQYF